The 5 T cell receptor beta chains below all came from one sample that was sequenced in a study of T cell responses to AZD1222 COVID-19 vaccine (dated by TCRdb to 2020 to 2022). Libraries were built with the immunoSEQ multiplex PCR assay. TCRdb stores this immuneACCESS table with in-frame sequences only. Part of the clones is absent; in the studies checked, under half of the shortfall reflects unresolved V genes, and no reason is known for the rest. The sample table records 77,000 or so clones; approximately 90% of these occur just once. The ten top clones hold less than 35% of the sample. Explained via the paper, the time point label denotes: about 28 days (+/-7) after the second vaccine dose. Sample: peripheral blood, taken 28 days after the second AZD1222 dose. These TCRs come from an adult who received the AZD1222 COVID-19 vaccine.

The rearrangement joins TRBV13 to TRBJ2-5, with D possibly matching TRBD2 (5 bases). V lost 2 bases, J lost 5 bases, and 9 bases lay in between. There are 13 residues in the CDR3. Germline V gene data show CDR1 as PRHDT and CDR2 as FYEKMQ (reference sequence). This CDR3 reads CASSLSSGETQYF. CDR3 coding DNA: TGTGCCAGCAGCTTATCGTCGGGGGAGACCCAGTACTTC.

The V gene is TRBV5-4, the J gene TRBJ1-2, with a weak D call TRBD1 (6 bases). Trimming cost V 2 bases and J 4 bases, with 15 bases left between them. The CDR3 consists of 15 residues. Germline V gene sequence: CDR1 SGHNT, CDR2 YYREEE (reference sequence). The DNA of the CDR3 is TGTGCCAGCAGCTTTGGGGGGCGCCTAGGCTATGGCTACACCTTC. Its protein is CASSFGGRLGYGYTF.

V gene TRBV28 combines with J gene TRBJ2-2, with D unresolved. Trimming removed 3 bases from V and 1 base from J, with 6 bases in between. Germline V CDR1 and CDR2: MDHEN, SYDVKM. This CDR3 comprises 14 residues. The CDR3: CASSFDGNTGELFF. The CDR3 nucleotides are TGTGCCAGCAGTTTTGACGGGAACACCGGGGAGCTGTTTTTT.

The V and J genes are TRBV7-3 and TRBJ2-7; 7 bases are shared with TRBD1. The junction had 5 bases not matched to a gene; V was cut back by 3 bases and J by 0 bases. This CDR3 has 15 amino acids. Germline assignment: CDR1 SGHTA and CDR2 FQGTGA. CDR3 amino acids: CASSLNRGISYEQYF. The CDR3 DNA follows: TGTGCCAGCAGCTTGAACAGGGGAATCTCCTACGAGCAGTACTTC. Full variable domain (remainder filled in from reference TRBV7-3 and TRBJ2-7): GAGVSQTPSNKVTEKGKYVELRCDPISGHTALYWYRQSLGQGPEFLIYFQGTGAADDSGLPNDRFFAVRPEGSVSTLKIQRTERGDSAVYLCASSLNRGISYEQYFGPGTRLTVT.

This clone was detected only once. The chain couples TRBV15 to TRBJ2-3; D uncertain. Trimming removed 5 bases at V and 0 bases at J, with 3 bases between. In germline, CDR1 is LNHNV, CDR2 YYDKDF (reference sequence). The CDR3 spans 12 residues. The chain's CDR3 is CATSQSTDTQYF. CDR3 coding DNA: TGTGCCACCAGCCAGAGCACAGATACGCAGTATTTT.